This T cell receptor (beta chain) was identified in a study of OX40 agonist ivuxolimab in advanced cancers. Overall study context: Mean age 60 years, range 23 to 79; just over 80% male. Findings of the study overall: Among the lowest levels of clonal expansion were found in partial responders at 0.1-3.0 mg/kg. CD8+ T cells were the subset that, on average, had more expanded clones than CD4+.

This clone occurred a few times. As yet, its antigen is unknown. Sequencing was performed with immunoSEQ multiplex PCR; in TCRdb, only in-frame clones are kept and a portion is missing. The data show 100,000 or so clones, with 90% to 96% seen just once and roughly 2.1% held by the top ten. This CDR3 is 10 amino acids long. Germline V CDR1 and CDR2: SQVTM, ANQGSEA. The V end was cut by 2 bases, the J end by 10 bases, with 8 bases between. The specimen comprised CD4+ or CD8+ T cells sorted from blood, sampled in a trial of the OX40 agonist ivuxolimab. The origin of this receptor is an adult with an advanced solid tumor such as melanoma, head and neck, liver or kidney cancer. This chain uses TRBV29-1 with TRBJ1-1, with a possible D match to TRBD1 (5 bases). The CDR3 nucleotides are TGCAGCGTTGAACCGAGGGGAGCTTTCTTT. Protein sequence: CSVEPRGAFF.